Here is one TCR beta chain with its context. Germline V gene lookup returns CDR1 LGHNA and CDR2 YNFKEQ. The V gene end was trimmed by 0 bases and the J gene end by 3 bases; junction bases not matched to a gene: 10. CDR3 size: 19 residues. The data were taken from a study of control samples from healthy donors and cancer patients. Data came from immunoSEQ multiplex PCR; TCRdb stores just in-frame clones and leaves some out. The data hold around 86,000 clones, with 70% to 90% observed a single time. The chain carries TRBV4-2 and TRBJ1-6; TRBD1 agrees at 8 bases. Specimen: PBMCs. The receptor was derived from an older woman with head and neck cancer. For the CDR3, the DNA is TGTGCCAGCAGCCAAGATTTTCCGGGACAGGTGAACTATAATTCACCCCTCCACTTT. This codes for CASSQDFPGQVNYNSPLHF.